Reported below is one T cell receptor (beta chain). In its sample, this clonotype was seen once. Its target antigen remains unknown. No base quality values were provided; no much bigger clone lies one nucleotide off. A single read makes a weak case. The source of the sample is a study of regulatory T cells in long-lasting Graves disease (dated by TCRdb to about 2021). Concerning the study at large: Patients with newly diagnosed Graves' disease had been on antithyroid drugs for under 3 months. Persistent Graves' disease patients were compared with newly diagnosed Graves' disease patients by peripheral blood TCR sequencing and RNA sequencing. The study was registered as a clinical trial and conducted in China. A total of approximately 35 samples underwent TCR sequencing: about 13 from persistent and about 20 from newly diagnosed Graves' disease patients.

The time point label, as the study defines it: newly diagnosed GD, antithyroid drugs for less than 3 months. For both TCR sequencing and RNA sequencing, RNA was extracted from PBMCs in TRIzol. Graves' disease was diagnosed according to American Thyroid Association guidelines. Recruitment of patients was carried out at an endocrinology department in Xi'an, China. Each patient gave approximately 9.7 milliliters of peripheral blood, collected in an EDTA anticoagulant tube. PBMCs were isolated by Ficoll Paque Plus density gradient separation without further T cell sorting. An Agilent 2100 Bioanalyzer and agarose gel were used to check RNA quality, while a NanoDrop 2000 measured RNA concentration. Library creation used multiplex PCR. The sequencing machine was an Illumina HiSeq 4000. TCR beta libraries were built with iRepertoire HTBI primers and Arm-PCR amplification of CDR3 regions. Before sequencing, the PCR products underwent gel purification. The original pipeline was this. Gene usage analysis of CDR3 amino acid clonotypes used the approximately 62 TRBV and around 14 TRBJ segments found across samples. COPE and FqMerger were used to merge the filtered high-quality paired reads into contigs. BLAST was used to align contigs to the IMGT TRBV, TRBD and TRBJ reference genes, and CDR3 was defined following IMGT. Clonotypes above 0.1% frequency were classified as highly expanded clones. Shannon entropy was used to measure repertoire diversity, and the Gini coefficient was used to measure V-J evenness. Public clonotypes were defined as clonotypes shared by more than one individual. TCRdb reprocessing: public reads trimmed at Q25 with fastp, clones called with MiXCR, in-frame beta chains kept. One record per CDR3 amino acid sequence lists the most common genes and DNA. These V and J calls rely on TCRdb rather than the paper's analysis. In this sample the table shows over 200,000 distinct CDR3 sequences, more than 15% of which occur a single time. The top ten hold roughly 15% of the sample.

Measured from the cysteine to the phenylalanine, the CDR3 is 15 residues long. The read is trimmed to its CDR3 DNA, 45 bases read in frame from base 1. Here V drops 4 bases and J drops 4 bases, and the junction holds 6 bases not matched to any gene. Points the paper makes about the study in general: Sequencing and analysis were limited to the TCR beta chain. Preferential use of TRBV28, TRBJ1-2 and TRBJ2-5 was observed in persistent disease, whereas TRBV20-1 and TRBJ2-1 were favored in newly diagnosed disease. As a limitation, the authors acknowledged that the small sample size may reduce accuracy. A larger number of public clonotypes was shared among persistent patients (approximately 2,600) than among newly diagnosed patients (roughly 970). Peripheral blood alone was examined, since thyroid tissue, which constituted the primary lesion, could not be accessed. Persistent Graves' disease patients showed lower TCR Shannon entropy and fewer highly expanded clones than newly diagnosed patients, suggesting clonal expansion.

The data also belong to a second study, concerning T cells in Graves' hyperthyroidism and ophthalmopathy. As the second study states: Stable Graves' hyperthyroidism was defined as the absence of progression to ophthalmopathy over 18 months of follow-up. Hyperthyroidism patients were newly diagnosed, with disease duration under 2 months, and aged 18 to 65 years. Exclusion was applied to patients with uncontrolled infections, other autoimmune diseases, pregnancy or lactation. Diagnoses were established on the basis of clinical symptoms, serum thyroxine and TRAb, thyroid ultrasound, and orbital computed tomography. For the first round of RT-PCR on the TCR CDR3, the HTBI primer set was used together with the Qiagen OneStep RT-PCR kit. Most expanded thyroid clonotypes (frequency above 0.001) were also detected in blood, suggesting blood repertoires may reflect thyroid immune responses. A 13 V-J signature model separated ophthalmopathy from stable hyperthyroidism, with around 88% sensitivity and 81.08% specificity in cross-validation and 80%/75% in testing. In validation, progression to ophthalmopathy was predicted by the model with roughly 69% sensitivity and 72.22% specificity, a median of about 6.4 months before onset. To identify distinguishing TCR V-J signatures, a discovery cohort of about 100 patients was used, comprising some 45 with Graves' ophthalmopathy and approximately 57 with stable Graves' hyperthyroidism. Prospective prediction of ophthalmopathy was tested in an independent validation cohort of about 19 hyperthyroidism patients and roughly 16 patients who later progressed to ophthalmopathy. The roughly 91 discovery patients were randomly split 7:3 into training and test sets. The study also compared thyroid tissue and blood T-cell repertoires from five or six Graves' hyperthyroidism patients. Following sampling, methimazole starting at 30 mg daily was given to hyperthyroidism patients, and high-dose intravenous methylprednisolone was given to ophthalmopathy patients. Libraries were constructed in a second round of multiplex PCR, after which size selection and purification were carried out. Libraries were sequenced paired-end with 100 bp reads on an Illumina HiSeq2000. SOAPnuke was used to process the raw data, with reads discarded if the reads contained adapters or uncalled bases, had a mean Phred below 15, or lacked an exact constant-primer or identifier match. COPE v1.2.5 was used to merge high-quality paired reads, and clonotypes were defined as unique nucleotide sequences. MiTCR v1.1 was used to align clonotypes to the IMGT TRBV, TRBD and TRBJ reference segments. The analysis was restricted to V-J combinations with a frequency above 0.0001, which together covered just over 99% of the repertoires. A TCS score was defined as the ratio between F50 (clonal expansion) and ExV (chaos), using BLOSUM62-based TCRdist between CDR3 peptides within each V-J. Welch's t-statistics and random forest reduced 500 to 550 V-J features to about 13, which were used in a naive Bayes classifier (R e1071). Sample size was not statistically predetermined, and investigators were not blinded to group allocation. According to the paper, TCR Vbeta CDR3 sequencing was carried out on 120 to 150 peripheral blood samples, which came from fewer than 50 ophthalmopathy, 80 or so hyperthyroidism and approximately 17 progressor patients.

The input for sequencing was peripheral blood mononuclear cells (PBMCs), taken at new diagnosis, from a patient treated with antithyroid drugs. This sequence uses TRBV12-3 or TRBV12-4 and TRBJ1-1, with 10 middle bases fitting TRBD1. The TCR sequence derives from a woman aged 25-40 years with Graves disease. Donor details come from another sample of the same person, matched by shared clones. The DNA sequence is TGTGCCAGCAGTTCAAGGACAGGGGGACTCACTGAAGCTTTCTTT. This gives the protein CASSSRTGGLTEAFF.